Listed below are T cell receptor beta chains from one sample, sequenced in a study of blood T cell repertoires in COVID-19. Clones were sequenced by immunoSEQ multiplex PCR, and TCRdb holds only the in-frame ones, with some missing. The sample includes about 160,000 clones, about 80% of them seen just once. Sequencing input: PBMCs or T cells enriched from blood (not recorded which). These receptors were obtained from a man aged 50 or older who had recovered from COVID-19. Both conserved end residues are trimmed from each CDR3. Fields, in order: clone size, V gene, J gene, CDR3 protein. Size is omitted from some rows. Given values are once, few, many or a class for expanded clones.

>NA|TRBV3-1/TRBV3-2|TRBJ2-1
ASSRGTINEQF
>once|TRBV27|TRBJ1-4
ASSQGTGAEKLF
>NA|TRBV11-2|TRBJ2-7
ASSPTGQGVEQY
>NA|TRBV2|TRBJ1-2
ASSSGTGGLYGYT
>NA|TRBV6-5|TRBJ1-5
ASRIRRLSQPQH
>NA|TRBV7-2|TRBJ2-7
ASSPGLPVYEQY
>once|TRBV5-1|TRBJ2-1
ASSLGLAGGRNYNEQF
>NA|TRBV7-2|TRBJ2-1
ASSLLSANEQF
>NA|TRBV6-5|TRBJ2-7
ASSYSGGTNEQY
>NA|TRBV3-1/TRBV3-2|TRBJ2-2
ASSPFGLAGGNTGELF
>NA|TRBV6-5|TRBJ2-7
ASSYGAPGAYEQY
>NA|TRBV7-9|TRBJ1-4
ASSGNGRGNEKLF
>NA|TRBV6-5|TRBJ2-7
ASSYRRGSYEQY
>NA|TRBV7-2|TRBJ1-4
ASSLGPGGRNEKLF
>NA|TRBV18|TRBJ1-4
ASSSYTNEKLF
>NA|TRBV9|TRBJ2-3
ASSVGPGTDTQY
>NA|TRBV11-2|TRBJ2-2
ASSLGSSGANTGELF
>NA|TRBV21-1|TRBJ1-6
ASSKGQGADNSPLH
>NA|TRBV7-3|TRBJ1-1
ASSLSYPPDRGYTEAF
>NA|TRBV10-3|TRBJ2-5
AISAERETQY
>NA|TRBV5-5|TRBJ1-4
ASSLEGQGFEKLF
>NA|TRBV9|TRBJ2-1
ASSVAPGLAGVPSYNEQF
>once|TRBV18|TRBJ1-5
ASSPQPAGGSDQPQH
>once|TRBV5-8|TRBJ1-1
ASSPRTGRLMNTEAF
>NA|TRBV19|TRBJ1-4
ASSYGSTGKYEKLF
>NA|TRBV5-1|TRBJ2-5
ASSLGASGALGAQY
>NA|TRBV4-3|TRBJ1-1
ASSHQIPGTEAF
>NA|TRBV4-1|TRBJ2-3
ASSQPWLRTSASTDTQY
>NA|TRBV11-2|TRBJ1-6
ASSGGNSPLH
>NA|TRBV3-1/TRBV3-2|TRBJ2-7
ASSLGGDSSYEQY
>NA|TRBV7-2|TRBJ1-6
ASRRTGGGNSPLH
>once|TRBV7-9|TRBJ1-1
ASSWGGTGNTEAF